A selection of T cell receptor beta chains follows, all from one sample in a study of T cell responses to AZD1222 COVID-19 vaccine. Measured with immunoSEQ multiplex PCR; TCRdb has only the in-frame clones, and not every one. The table lists 250,000 to 300,000 clones, roughly 93% of them singletons. Sequencing was performed on peripheral blood, taken 28 days after the second AZD1222 dose. The receptors were sampled from an adult who received the AZD1222 COVID-19 vaccine. CDR3s include the opening cysteine and the closing phenylalanine or tryptophan. D genes are given only for firm matches. The size field is filled for only some rows; it gives once, few, many or a size class.

clone_size d_call j_call cdr3_length v_call cdr3_aa cdr3_nt
. . TRBJ2-7 12 TRBV5-4 CASSPRADEQYF TGTGCCAGCAGCCCGAGGGCAGACGAGCAGTACTTC
. TRBD1 TRBJ1-2 16 TRBV7-2 CASSLVTGGSGYGYTF TGTGCCAGCAGCTTAGTTACAGGGGGCTCGGGCTATGGCTACACCTTC
. TRBD1 TRBJ1-2 14 TRBV3-1/TRBV3-2 CASSHRRQGYGYTF TGTGCCAGCAGCCATCGCCGACAGGGGTATGGCTACACCTTC
. . TRBJ2-3 13 TRBV2 CASSELSTDTQYF TGTGCCAGCAGTGAATTGAGCACAGATACGCAGTATTTT
. . TRBJ1-4 14 TRBV7-2 CASSLGGFNEKLFF TGTGCCAGCAGCTTAGGAGGCTTTAATGAAAAACTGTTTTTT
few TRBD1 TRBJ1-3 17 TRBV7-2 CASSFTQGAFSGNTIYF TGTGCCAGCAGCTTTACTCAGGGGGCTTTCTCTGGAAACACCATATATTTT
. TRBD2 TRBJ2-5 16 TRBV9 CASSVGRVAGQETQYF TGTGCCAGCAGCGTAGGGAGGGTAGCGGGTCAGGAGACCCAGTACTTC
. TRBD1 TRBJ1-5 16 TRBV2 CASSEYGTGNYQPQHF TGTGCCAGCAGTGAATACGGGACAGGGAATTATCAGCCCCAGCATTTT
. TRBD1 TRBJ1-1 13 TRBV12-3/TRBV12-4 CASSSDRGSEAFF TGTGCCAGCAGTTCTGACAGGGGATCTGAAGCTTTCTTT
. . TRBJ1-4 12 TRBV27 CASSLRVEKLFF TGTGCCAGCAGTTTACGAGTTGAAAAACTGTTTTTT
. . TRBJ2-2 15 TRBV5-1 CASSTNGLSTGELFF TGCGCCAGCAGCACCAACGGCCTATCCACCGGGGAGCTGTTTTTT
. . TRBJ1-2 14 TRBV2 CASSGAGGGDGYTF TGTGCCAGCAGTGGAGCGGGGGGCGGGGATGGCTACACCTTC
. TRBD2 TRBJ2-1 16 TRBV9 CASSVEGTSGRPEQFF TGTGCCAGCAGCGTAGAGGGGACTAGCGGGAGGCCCGAGCAGTTCTTC
. . TRBJ2-7 14 TRBV6-5 CASNLWRHVYEQYF TGTGCCAGCAACCTCTGGAGACACGTCTACGAGCAGTACTTC
. . TRBJ1-1 13 TRBV19 CASSIEGWTEAFF TGTGCCAGTAGTATTGAGGGATGGACTGAAGCTTTCTTT
once . TRBJ1-5 13 TRBV2 CASNGRRVQPQHF TGTGCCAGCAACGGACGGAGAGTTCAGCCCCAGCATTTT
. . TRBJ1-2 12 TRBV3-1/TRBV3-2 CASSQDDRSYTF TGTGCCAGCAGCCAAGATGACAGGAGCTACACCTTC
. TRBD1 TRBJ2-7 14 TRBV10-3 CAISEGTGGYEQYF TGTGCCATCAGTGAGGGGACAGGGGGCTACGAGCAGTACTTC
. TRBD2 TRBJ2-1 13 TRBV29-1 CSVDLAGYNEQFF TGCAGCGTTGACCTAGCGGGGTACAATGAGCAGTTCTTC
. . TRBJ2-5 13 TRBV5-6 CASSLDLQETQYF TGTGCCAGCAGCTTGGATCTACAAGAGACCCAGTACTTC
. TRBD1 TRBJ1-4 18 TRBV4-1 CASSLRQGAGGTNEKLFF TGCGCCAGCAGCCTGCGACAGGGGGCCGGTGGGACTAATGAAAAACTGTTTTTT
. . TRBJ1-2 14 TRBV7-2 CASSSAGGRRGYTF TGTGCCAGCAGCTCCGCGGGGGGGCGCAGAGGCTACACCTTC
. TRBD2 TRBJ2-7 13 TRBV27 CASSWGRGGEQYF TGTGCCAGCAGTTGGGGTCGCGGGGGCGAGCAGTACTTC
. . TRBJ2-7 15 TRBV28 CASTPPWPNLRKQYF TGTGCCAGCACCCCCCCGTGGCCAAACCTACGGAAGCAGTACTTC
. TRBD1 TRBJ1-3 15 TRBV5-5 CASSFPKGAADTIYF TGTGCCAGCAGCTTTCCGAAGGGGGCGGCGGACACCATATATTTT
. . TRBJ1-2 14 TRBV29-1 CSVETQDRNYGYTF TGCAGCGTTGAAACACAGGACAGAAACTATGGCTACACCTTC
. . TRBJ2-3 16 TRBV21-1 CASSNEFDPALYTQYF TGTGCCAGCAGCAACGAATTTGACCCAGCCCTATATACGCAGTATTTT
. . TRBJ2-2 12 TRBV25-1 CAIRRGTGELFF TGTGCCATTCGACGGGGCACCGGGGAGCTGTTTTTT
. . TRBJ2-3 15 TRBV5-1 CASSLQASSTDTQYF TGCGCCAGCAGCTTGCAGGCTTCTAGCACAGATACGCAGTATTTT
. . TRBJ1-1 19 TRBV28 CASTKPLTNGGGMNTEAFF TGTGCCAGCACCAAGCCCCTCACCAACGGGGGGGGAATGAACACTGAAGCTTTCTTT
. . TRBJ2-7 13 TRBV5-1 CASSLMDGGEQYF TGCGCCAGCAGCTTGATGGACGGGGGCGAGCAGTACTTC
once . TRBJ2-7 14 TRBV21-1 CASSKFGSSYEQYF TGTGCCAGCAGCAAATTTGGCAGCTCCTACGAGCAGTACTTC
. TRBD1 TRBJ2-1 15 TRBV7-2 CASSPDRGSYNEQFF TGTGCCAGCAGCCCCGACAGGGGTTCTTACAATGAGCAGTTCTTC
. . TRBJ1-4 11 TRBV25-1 CASSFNEKLFF TGTGCCAGCAGTTTCAATGAAAAACTGTTTTTT
. TRBD2 TRBJ2-5 16 TRBV15 CATSREWLAGGETQYF TGTGCCACCAGCAGAGAATGGCTAGCGGGAGGAGAGACCCAGTACTTC
. TRBD1 TRBJ1-4 13 TRBV7-2 CASSGGQREKLFF TGTGCCAGCAGCGGGGGACAGCGGGAAAAACTGTTTTTT
. . TRBJ1-2 12 TRBV28 CASSGVNYGYTF TGTGCCAGCAGCGGGGTTAACTATGGCTACACCTTC
. . TRBJ2-1 11 TRBV20-1 CSLSGDNEQFF TGCAGTCTCTCGGGCGACAATGAGCAGTTCTTC
. TRBD1 TRBJ1-2 15 TRBV6-5 CASSSGQGALYGYTF TGTGCCAGCAGTTCGGGACAGGGGGCTCTCTATGGCTACACCTTC
. . TRBJ1-1 13 TRBV19 CASSTLDRFEAFF TGTGCCAGTAGCACCCTCGACAGGTTTGAAGCTTTCTTT
. TRBD1 TRBJ2-4 14 TRBV5-1 CASSLSGTENIQYF TGCGCCAGCAGCTTGTCCGGGACAGAAAACATTCAGTACTTC
. . TRBJ1-1 14 TRBV29-1 CSVAMFTGDTEAFF TGCAGCGTTGCCATGTTTACAGGAGACACTGAAGCTTTCTTT
. TRBD2 TRBJ2-7 14 TRBV5-1 CASSFGGSGYEQYF TGCGCCAGCAGCTTCGGCGGGAGCGGCTACGAGCAGTACTTC
. . TRBJ1-1 10 TRBV20-1 CRAQGTEAFF TGCAGGGCCCAAGGGACTGAAGCTTTCTTT
. . TRBJ1-5 18 TRBV28 CASSLPSAGRGYNQPQHF TGTGCCAGCAGTTTACCCTCGGCAGGGAGAGGGTACAATCAGCCCCAGCATTTT
. . TRBJ1-2 17 TRBV28 CASSSRRGPGVIYGYTF TGTGCCAGCAGTTCACGCCGGGGTCCAGGGGTGATCTATGGCTACACCTTC
. . TRBJ2-2 13 TRBV3-1/TRBV3-2 CASSQGGTGELFF TGTGCCAGCAGCCAAGGGGGGACCGGGGAGCTGTTTTTT
. . TRBJ2-7 15 TRBV6-5 CASSYSEELAYEQYF TGTGCCAGCAGTTACTCGGAAGAGCTCGCCTACGAGCAGTACTTC
. TRBD1 TRBJ1-5 15 TRBV5-1 CASSWGTAANQPQHF TGCGCCAGCAGCTGGGGGACAGCTGCCAATCAGCCCCAGCATTTT
. . TRBJ1-1 13 TRBV10-3 CAISGTPDTEAFF TGTGCCATCAGTGGGACCCCTGACACTGAAGCTTTCTTT